The table lists the clone carrying this TCR beta chain with many counts. The antigen remains undetermined. These data originate in a study of blood T cells in healthy people across ages. Findings and limits, study-wide: Those diversity estimates obtained from one million T cells were thought to be underestimates.

Germline V gene sequence: CDR1 KGHSH, CDR2 LQKENI. Trimming took 0 bases from V and 0 from J, leaving 12 bases between them. This CDR3 spans 16 amino acids. PCR was performed a second time for roughly 7 to 12 cycles using a sample-barcoded 5' primer and a J-beta primer mix. MiXCR was run by TCRdb on the 5' RACE reads, yielding one entry per CDR3 protein. The table includes more than 900,000 distinct CDR3 sequences, just under 30% detected once. These records were also assigned to another study, of T cells of mothers and their children. That work states: In each mother, TCR beta CDR3 reads exceeded 8 million; in each child, they numbered a few million.

This clonotype originated in a woman between 40 and 55 years old in good health. Sequencing input: blood. The J gene is TRBJ2-7, the V gene TRBV18; D may be TRBD2 (5 bases). CDR3 protein: CASSPPEQRSSYEQYF. Written as DNA, the CDR3 is TGTGCCAGCTCACCACCGGAACAGCGGAGCTCCTACGAGCAGTACTTC.